This T cell receptor (beta chain) comes out of a study of Ad26.COV2.S vaccination and SARS-CoV-2 variants. Treatment defined: around 19 received Ad26.COV2.S at low or high dose, single or two shots; roughly five received placebo; per-sample allocation not given. Sampling was done on day 63 after the first vaccine or placebo injection. Boston hosted the donor, who was an adult aged 18-55 years. Method: immunoSEQ multiplex PCR; TCRdb's copy keeps in-frame clones and lacks some. This table holds 300,000 to 350,000 clones, around nine tenths found once. Overall study results and limits: Breadth and depth estimates from TCRs may understate total T cell responses.

Details on this clone: Its matching antigen is unknown.

The CDR3 contains 16 residues. From germline, CDR1 is LNHNV and CDR2 YYDKDF (reference sequence). Trimming pared 4 bases from V and 4 bases from J, leaving 17 bases between. The chain is built from TRBV15 and TRBJ2-1, with TRBD1 as a possible D gene (5 bases). This receptor was obtained from a person between 18 and 65 years old who received the Ad26.COV2.S COVID-19 vaccine or a placebo. The starting material was peripheral blood, obtained in a trial of Ad26.COV2.S vaccine versus placebo. The CDR3 reads CATSIDLRDYYNEQFF. In DNA, the CDR3 is TGTGCCACCAGCATAGACCTCAGGGATTATTACAATGAGCAGTTCTTC.